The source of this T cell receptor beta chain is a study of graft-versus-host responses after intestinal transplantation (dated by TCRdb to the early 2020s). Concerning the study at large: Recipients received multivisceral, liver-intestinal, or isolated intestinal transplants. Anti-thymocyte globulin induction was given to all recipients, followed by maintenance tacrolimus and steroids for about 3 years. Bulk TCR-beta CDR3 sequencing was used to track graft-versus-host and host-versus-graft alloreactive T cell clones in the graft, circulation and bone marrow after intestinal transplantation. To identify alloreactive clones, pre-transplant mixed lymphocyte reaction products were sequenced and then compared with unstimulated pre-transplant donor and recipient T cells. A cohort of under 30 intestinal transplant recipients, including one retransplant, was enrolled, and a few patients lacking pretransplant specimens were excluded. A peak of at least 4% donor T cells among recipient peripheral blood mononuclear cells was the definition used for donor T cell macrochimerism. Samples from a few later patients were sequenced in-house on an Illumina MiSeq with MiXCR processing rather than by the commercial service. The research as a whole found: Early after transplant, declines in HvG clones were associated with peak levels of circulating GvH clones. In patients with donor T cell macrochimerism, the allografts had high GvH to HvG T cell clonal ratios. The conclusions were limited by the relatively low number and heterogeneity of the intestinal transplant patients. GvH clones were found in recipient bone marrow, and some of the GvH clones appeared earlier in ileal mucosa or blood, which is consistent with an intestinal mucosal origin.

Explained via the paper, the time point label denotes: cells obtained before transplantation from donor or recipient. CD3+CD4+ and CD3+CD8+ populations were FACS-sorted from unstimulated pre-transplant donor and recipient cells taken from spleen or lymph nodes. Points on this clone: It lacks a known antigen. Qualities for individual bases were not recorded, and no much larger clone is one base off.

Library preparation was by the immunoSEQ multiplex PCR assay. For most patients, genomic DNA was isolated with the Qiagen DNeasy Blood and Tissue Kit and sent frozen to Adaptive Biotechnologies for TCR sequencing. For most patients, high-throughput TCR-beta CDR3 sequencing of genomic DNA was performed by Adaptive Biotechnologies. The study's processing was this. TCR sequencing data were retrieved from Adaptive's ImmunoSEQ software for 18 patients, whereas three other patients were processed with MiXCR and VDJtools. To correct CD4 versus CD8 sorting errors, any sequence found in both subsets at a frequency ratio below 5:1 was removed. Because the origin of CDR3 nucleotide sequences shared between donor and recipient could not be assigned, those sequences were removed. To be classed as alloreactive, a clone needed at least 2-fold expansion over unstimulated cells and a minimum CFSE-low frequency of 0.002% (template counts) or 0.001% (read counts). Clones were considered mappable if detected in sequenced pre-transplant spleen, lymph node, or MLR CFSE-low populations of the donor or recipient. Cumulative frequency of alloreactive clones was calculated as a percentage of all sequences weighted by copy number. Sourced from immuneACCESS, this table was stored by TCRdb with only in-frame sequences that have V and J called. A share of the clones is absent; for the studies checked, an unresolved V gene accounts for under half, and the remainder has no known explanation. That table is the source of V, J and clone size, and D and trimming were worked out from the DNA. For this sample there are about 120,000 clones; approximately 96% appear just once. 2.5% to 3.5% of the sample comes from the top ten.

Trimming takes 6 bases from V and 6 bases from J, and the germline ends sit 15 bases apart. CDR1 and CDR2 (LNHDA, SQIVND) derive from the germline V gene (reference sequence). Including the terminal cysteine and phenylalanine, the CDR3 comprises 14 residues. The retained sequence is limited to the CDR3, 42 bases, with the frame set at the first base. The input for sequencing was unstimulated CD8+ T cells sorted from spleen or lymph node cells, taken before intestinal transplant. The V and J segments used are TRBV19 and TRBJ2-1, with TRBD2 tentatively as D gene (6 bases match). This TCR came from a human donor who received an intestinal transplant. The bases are TGTGCCAGTAGCCGACTAGTTATCGGCAATGAGCAGTTCTTC. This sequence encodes CASSRLVIGNEQFF. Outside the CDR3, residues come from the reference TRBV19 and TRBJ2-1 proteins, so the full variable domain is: DGGITQSPKYLFRKEGQNVTLSCEQNLNHDAMYWYRQDPGQGLRLIYYSQIVNDFQKGDIAEGYSVSREKKESFPLTVTSAQKNPTAFYLCASSRLVIGNEQFFGPGTRLTVL.